This T cell receptor (beta chain) was sequenced in a study of cytomegalovirus exposure and HLA in healthy donors. Findings of the study overall: In a later analysis, a missense DCLRE1C variant was linked to TCR beta V- and J-gene trimming. Relative to equally common others, HLA-associated TCR beta chains showed greater clonal expansion in a later analysis. Sequence variants that were highly shared formed a cluster that was likely a sequencing artifact.

Primers: 60 Vbeta forward and 13 Jbeta reverse. TCRdb's copy holds only in-frame clones and misses some; the assay was immunoSEQ multiplex PCR. Here the sample spans roughly 180,000 clones, about 80% being singletons. The CDR3 length is 17 residues. The ends lost 8 bases at V and 2 bases at J; junction bases unmatched: 17. Germline CDR1 and CDR2: SNHLY and FYNNEI. For this clone: Its antigen is not known.

The rearrangement uses TRBV2 and TRBJ2-5; 7 bases are shared with TRBD2. Sequenced input: PBMCs. This clonotype was sampled from a man aged 25 to 40 in good health and CMV-seronegative. The CDR3 loop is CASSPGWGGRLQETQYF. CDR3 nucleotide sequence: TGTGCCAGCTCTCCCGGATGGGGGGGACGCCTGCAAGAGACCCAGTACTTC.